The clone carrying this TCR beta chain showed up many times. The data were obtained in a study of neurological immune-mediated disorders. Study in general: Multiple sclerosis patients numbered 34, of whom around 31 were relapsing-remitting and 3 secondary progressive.

Using its own MiXCR run on the 5' RACE reads, TCRdb lists one record per CDR3 protein. The repertoire holds 40,000 or so distinct CDR3 sequences, with 2.5% as singletons. The unsorted libraries were produced from 2 million PBMCs held at -80 C. This CDR3 contains 14 residues. With 5 bases removed from V and 7 bases from J, the gap between germline ends came to 14 bases. This sequence joins TRBV12-3 or TRBV12-4 and TRBJ2-2; D not resolved. The source of this sequence is a young man with multiple sclerosis. The sample taken for sequencing was PBMCs. CDR3 nucleotides: TGTGCCAGCAGTCCTTTGGGGAACGGCGGGGAGCTGTTTTTT. It translates to CASSPLGNGGELFF.